These 32 T cell receptor beta chains were all obtained from the same sample, sequenced in a study of T-cell memory formation after mild COVID-19. MiXCR, run by TCRdb on the 5' RACE reads, gives a single entry per CDR3 protein. The sample lists approximately 300,000 distinct CDR3 sequences; approximately 8% were seen once. Sequenced: PBMCs or a T cell subset sorted from them (not recorded which). The receptors were sampled from a man younger than 35 who had mild COVID-19 (a few samples of this study predate the infection). Cell type and time point are not known.

The chain carries TRBV5-4 and TRBJ1-1; a possible D gene is TRBD1 (5 bases). The germline gives CDR1 SGHNT, CDR2 YYREEE (reference sequence). Trimming cost V 0 bases and J 5 bases, with 11 bases left between them. This CDR3 has 14 residues. In DNA, the CDR3 is TGTGCCAGCAGCTTGGGGGGCGATCGAACTGAAGCTTTCTTT. Protein: CASSLGGDRTEAFF.

The chain carries TRBV12-3 or TRBV12-4 and TRBJ1-5, with 7 bases identical to TRBD1. Trimming removed 4 bases from V and 3 bases from J; junction bases left unmatched: 3. The CDR3 is made up of 14 amino acids. The CDR3 DNA reads as TGTGCCAGCAGTTCGACAGGGACCAATCAGCCCCAGCATTTT. Its translation is CASSSTGTNQPQHF.

This clonotype turned up a few times. The chain couples TRBV5-1 to TRBJ2-2; D unresolved. Per germline, CDR1 SGHRS and CDR2 YFSETQ. The V gene lost 2 bases and the J gene lost 5 bases, with 13 bases spanning the gap. The CDR3 has 15 residues. Here the CDR3 reads CASSLVYLRTGELFF. As DNA, the CDR3 is TGCGCCAGCAGCTTAGTCTACCTGAGGACCGGGGAGCTGTTTTTT.

The CDR3, as DNA: TGCGCCAGCAGCTGGGAACCAGAGGGTGGCTACACCTTC. Its translation: CASSWEPEGGYTF. The chain links TRBV5-1 to TRBJ1-2; D is undetermined. This CDR3 is built from 13 residues. The V gene's germline CDR1 is SGHRS and CDR2 YFSETQ. V was clipped by 3 bases and J by 7 bases, with 13 bases between them.

The chain is built from TRBV9 and TRBJ1-2, with D unclear. The CDR3 contains 15 residues. Between the trimmed V and J ends, which lost 4 bases and 0 bases, there was a span of 13 bases. CDR1 SGDLS and CDR2 YYNGEE come from the germline V gene. The CDR3 nucleotides are TGTGCCAGCAGCCCCCGGTACAGCACTAACTATGGCTACACCTTC. It translates to CASSPRYSTNYGYTF.

This clonotype was seen at least ten times. This sequence joins TRBV5-1 and TRBJ2-5; D may correspond to TRBD1 or TRBD2 (6 bases each). CDR3 length: 14 residues. Looked up from germline, CDR1 is SGHRS and CDR2 is YFSETQ. V was cut by 6 bases and J by 5 bases, with 17 bases left in between. The DNA for the CDR3 is TGCGCCAGCACCAAGGGGGAGGTCGGCGAGACCCAGTACTTC. It encodes CASTKGEVGETQYF.

The chain has TRBV4-1 and TRBJ2-1; no clear D. The V and J ends lost 6 bases and 0 bases respectively, with 6 bases between them. Germline-derived CDR1 and CDR2 are MGHRA and YSYEKL. CDR3 length equals 13 residues. The CDR3 coding sequence is TGCGCCAGCAGTTGGGGCTCCTACAATGAGCAGTTCTTC. As protein: CASSWGSYNEQFF.

The genes are TRBV10-1 and TRBJ1-3; D unclear. The V gene's germline CDR1 is WNHNN and CDR2 SYGVQD (reference sequence). Trimming removed 5 bases from V and 0 bases from J, with 11 bases in between. The CDR3 has 15 residues. CDR3 in amino acids: CASSPGPSSGNTIYF. The CDR3 bases are TGCGCCAGCAGTCCCGGGCCGAGCTCTGGAAACACCATATATTTT.

The chain is built from TRBV5-6 and TRBJ1-2; possible D gene TRBD1, 6 bases. CDR1 is SGHDT, CDR2 YYEEEE, per germline. V gave up 4 bases and J gave up 0 bases, with 16 bases separating them. There are 16 residues in the CDR3. CDR3 DNA sequence: TGTGCCAGCAGCAAATCATGGAGGGGGACTAACTATGGCTACACCTTC. Its protein product is CASSKSWRGTNYGYTF.

The table lists this clonotype with a few counts. V gene TRBV7-9 combines with J gene TRBJ1-1; TRBD1 might be the D (5 bases). The CDR3 extends over 13 amino acids. Germline V gene data show CDR1 as SEHNR and CDR2 as FQNEAQ (reference sequence). Trimming took 1 base from V and 7 from J, leaving 10 bases between them. The CDR3 sequence: CASSLGQGNEAFF. The CDR3 coding sequence is TGTGCCAGCAGCTTAGGGCAGGGCAATGAAGCTTTCTTT.

V usage is TRBV15 and J usage is TRBJ1-4; 10 nucleotides match TRBD1. The CDR3 runs 15 residues. J was trimmed by 10 bases and V by 1 base; bases with no gene match: 6. The germline V gene encodes CDR1 LNHNV and CDR2 YYDKDF (reference sequence). CDR3 nucleotides: TGTGCCACCAGCAGAGGAGGGACAGGGGAGGGAAAACTGTTTTTT. This codes for CATSRGGTGEGKLFF.

This clonotype occurred a few times. The DNA for the CDR3 is TGTGCCAGCAGCCGCCAGGACGGCAATCAGCCCCAGCATTTT. It encodes CASSRQDGNQPQHF. The rearrangement joins TRBV4-2 to TRBJ1-5; D is ambiguous. The CDR3 is made up of 14 amino acids. The V end lost 4 bases, the J end lost 2 bases, and 9 bases lay between the germline ends. Germline V CDR1 and CDR2: LGHNA, YNFKEQ.

V is TRBV19 and J is TRBJ1-1; a weak D match, TRBD1 (6 bases). Germline V gene lookup returns CDR1 LNHDA and CDR2 SQIVND (reference sequence). Trimming took off 10 bases at V and 5 bases at J, with 14 bases between the two ends. This CDR3 spans 12 amino acids. The CDR3 nucleotides are TGTGCCACCAACAGAGGGGGAACTGAAGCTTTCTTT. Its protein product is CATNRGGTEAFF.

This clonotype was seen only once. The chain uses TRBV7-9 and TRBJ2-2; D perhaps matches TRBD1 (6 bases). V was cut by 3 bases and J by 0 bases, with 14 bases left in between. The CDR3 has 17 residues. Germline assignment: CDR1 SEHNR and CDR2 FQNEAQ (reference sequence). The CDR3 nucleotides read TGTGCCAGCAGCTTCGTGACAGGAACAGCGAACACCGGGGAGCTGTTTTTT. Its protein is CASSFVTGTANTGELFF.

This clonotype was found a few times. This sequence joins TRBV7-2 and TRBJ1-1; D is possibly TRBD1 (5 bases). This CDR3 region has 12 residues. Trimming left V 1 base short and J 8 bases short, with 8 bases between. Germline CDR1 reads SGHTA; CDR2 reads FQGNSA. The chain's CDR3 is CASSLVWGEAFF. CDR3 nucleotide sequence: TGTGCCAGCAGCTTAGTTTGGGGCGAAGCTTTCTTT.

This clonotype was seen a few times. The chain carries TRBV12-3 or TRBV12-4 and TRBJ1-2, with D uncertain. V lost 5 bases, J lost 2 bases, and 15 bases lay in between. The CDR3 extends over 15 amino acids. For the CDR3, the DNA is TGTGCCAGCAGTCTTCGCTCAGGACTCAACTATGGCTACACCTTC. Amino acids: CASSLRSGLNYGYTF.

This clonotype showed up just a few times. The chain uses TRBV5-1 and TRBJ2-5; D is unclear. Looked up from germline, CDR1 is SGHRS and CDR2 is YFSETQ. The CDR3 extends over 12 amino acids. Deletions cut 0 bases from V and 5 bases from J, with 5 bases between. The CDR3 sequence: CASSLEFETQYF. CDR3 bases: TGCGCCAGCAGCTTGGAATTTGAGACCCAGTACTTC. The full variable domain, in which reference TRBV5-1 and TRBJ2-5 provide the parts outside the CDR3, is KAGVTQTPRYLIKTRGQQVTLSCSPISGHRSVSWYQQTPGQGLQFLFEYFSETQRNKGNFPGRFSGRQFSNSRSEMNVSTLELGDSALYLCASSLEFETQYFGPGTRLLVL.

This chain uses TRBV30 with TRBJ2-1; D uncertain. V dropped 2 bases and J dropped 3 bases, with 8 bases sitting between them. The CDR3 runs 13 residues. Germline CDR1 reads GTSNPN; CDR2 reads SVGIG (reference sequence). The CDR3 region has the DNA TGTGCCTGGAGTCCCGGCTACTACAATGAGCAGTTCTTC. Amino acid sequence: CAWSPGYYNEQFF.

In this sample, this clonotype turned up a few times. The chain uses TRBV11-2 and TRBJ1-1; D not resolved. Germline loops: CDR1 SGHAT, CDR2 FQNNGV. The germline V and J ends were trimmed by 5 bases and 6 bases, with 7 bases remaining between them. The CDR3 is made up of 11 amino acids. This chain's CDR3 is CASSTVSEAFF. CDR3 DNA sequence: TGTGCCAGCAGCACTGTCTCTGAAGCTTTCTTT.

V gene TRBV11-2 combines with J gene TRBJ2-5; D is unresolved. Trimming pared 1 base from V and 5 bases from J, leaving 14 bases between. This CDR3 region has 15 residues. Germline assignment: CDR1 SGHAT and CDR2 FQNNGV. In nucleotides, the CDR3 is TGTGCCAGCAGCTTAGGGCGAGAGTCCGCTGAGACCCAGTACTTC. Amino acid sequence: CASSLGRESAETQYF.

The chain is built from TRBV6-2 or TRBV6-3 and TRBJ1-5; a possible D gene is TRBD1 (5 bases). The CDR3 covers 19 residues. The ends were cut back, 6 bases at V and 1 base at J, with 25 bases in the middle. CDR1 and CDR2 (germline): MNHEY, SVGEGT. Here the CDR3 DNA reads TGTGCCAGCAGCCACACCGAATGGGACTACCTAAGGAGCAATCAGCCCCAGCATTTT. Its protein product is CASSHTEWDYLRSNQPQHF.

This clonotype has ten or more counts. The chain links TRBV28 to TRBJ2-2; D may correspond to TRBD1 or TRBD2 (5 bases each). Germline V gene lookup returns CDR1 MDHEN and CDR2 SYDVKM. This CDR3 has 14 residues. V was clipped by 6 bases and J by 5 bases, with 13 bases between them. CDR3 DNA: TGTGCCAGCAGGTTGGGACGACGGACCGGGGAGCTGTTTTTT. Its translation is CASRLGRRTGELFF.

There are many counts of this clonotype. The gene calls are TRBV18 and TRBJ2-1, with D unclear. The CDR3 sequence is 12 residues long. V lost 0 bases to trimming and J lost 6 bases, with 3 bases between them. Germline assignment: CDR1 KGHSH and CDR2 LQKENI. The CDR3 region has the DNA TGTGCCAGCTCACCACCCCTCAATGAGCAGTTCTTC. It specifies CASSPPLNEQFF.

The chain uses TRBV12-3 or TRBV12-4 and TRBJ2-4; 7 nucleotides align to TRBD1. CDR3 size: 16 residues. V was clipped by 3 bases and J by 0 bases; unmatched bases: 5. The CDR3 DNA reads TGTGCCAGCAGTTTGATGACAGGGACAGCCAAAAACATTCAGTACTTC. It codes for CASSLMTGTAKNIQYF.

This clonotype was counted only a few times. This chain links TRBV29-1 with TRBJ2-2; D uncertain. The CDR3 length is 13 residues. With 1 base removed from V and 1 base from J, the gap between germline ends came to 4 bases. Germline CDR1 SQVTM, CDR2 ANQGSEA. CDR3 sequence: CSVEGQNTGELFF. In DNA, the CDR3 is TGCAGCGTTGAAGGGCAGAACACCGGGGAGCTGTTTTTT.

This clonotype came up a few times. The J gene is TRBJ1-1, the V gene TRBV30; 8 bases match TRBD1. The CDR3 spans 13 residues. J was trimmed by 6 bases and V by 2 bases; bases with no gene match: 5. Germline assignment: CDR1 GTSNPN and CDR2 SVGIG (reference sequence). The CDR3 reads CAWSSQTGAEAFF. DNA for the CDR3: TGTGCCTGGAGTTCCCAGACAGGGGCTGAAGCTTTCTTT.

This chain uses TRBV19 with TRBJ1-1, with D possibly being TRBD1 (5 bases). The CDR3 is 14 residues long. Germline V gene sequence: CDR1 LNHDA, CDR2 SQIVND (reference sequence). V gave up 3 bases and J gave up 6 bases, with 14 bases separating them. The DNA for the CDR3 is TGTGCCAGTAGTATTCATCGACAGCGGCCTGAAGCTTTCTTT. It is translated as CASSIHRQRPEAFF.

In this sample, this clonotype turned up a few times. This chain links TRBV11-2 with TRBJ1-3; no definite D call. The V and J ends lost 2 bases and 0 bases respectively, with 8 bases between them. Germline V CDR1 and CDR2: SGHAT, FQNNGV. CDR3 size: 15 residues. DNA for the CDR3: TGTGCCAGCAGCTTACAGCAGACCTCTGGAAACACCATATATTTT. This translates into CASSLQQTSGNTIYF.

This clonotype has a count of ten or more. The chain uses TRBV6-6 and TRBJ1-5, with D uncertain. The CDR3 covers 13 residues. The V gene's germline CDR1 is MNHNY and CDR2 SVGAGI (reference sequence). Trimming took off 2 bases at V and 6 bases at J, with 8 bases between the two ends. The CDR3, as DNA: TGTGCCAGCAGTTACGGGTCGGGTCAGCCCCAGCATTTT. Translating it yields CASSYGSGQPQHF.

The CDR3: CSVEVDPSVYGYTF. Here the CDR3 DNA reads TGCAGCGTTGAAGTGGATCCGAGTGTCTATGGCTACACCTTC. The genes are TRBV29-1 and TRBJ1-2; the D is unclear. CDR3 size: 14 residues. The germline CDR1 and CDR2 sequences are SQVTM and ANQGSEA. Trimming pared 1 base from V and 4 bases from J, leaving 13 bases between. Using reference TRBV29-1 and TRBJ1-2 for the parts outside the CDR3, the full variable domain is SAVISQKPSRDICQRGTSLTIQCQVDSQVTMMFWYRQQPGQSLTLIATANQGSEATYESGFVIDKFPISRPNLTFSTLTVSNMSPEDSSIYLCSVEVDPSVYGYTFGSGTRLTVV.

This clonotype was detected only a few times. This rearrangement joins TRBV7-2 to TRBJ1-2; TRBD1 matches 7 bases. V gave up 4 bases and J gave up 5 bases; unmatched junction bases: 7. The CDR3 loop spans 14 amino acids. CDR1 and CDR2 (germline): SGHTA, FQGNSA. The CDR3 bases are TGTGCCAGCAGCTACCACAGGGGCCCTTATGGCTACACCTTC. Its protein is CASSYHRGPYGYTF.

Only a few counts were recorded for this clonotype. The genes are TRBV7-9 and TRBJ2-2; D unclear. Trimming removed 5 bases at V and 6 bases at J, with 19 bases between. Germline values: CDR1 SEHNR, CDR2 FQNEAQ (reference sequence). The CDR3 consists of 16 residues. The CDR3 sequence: CASSPPVTPHAGELFF. The CDR3 DNA reads TGTGCCAGCAGCCCCCCGGTGACACCCCACGCCGGGGAGCTGTTTTTT.